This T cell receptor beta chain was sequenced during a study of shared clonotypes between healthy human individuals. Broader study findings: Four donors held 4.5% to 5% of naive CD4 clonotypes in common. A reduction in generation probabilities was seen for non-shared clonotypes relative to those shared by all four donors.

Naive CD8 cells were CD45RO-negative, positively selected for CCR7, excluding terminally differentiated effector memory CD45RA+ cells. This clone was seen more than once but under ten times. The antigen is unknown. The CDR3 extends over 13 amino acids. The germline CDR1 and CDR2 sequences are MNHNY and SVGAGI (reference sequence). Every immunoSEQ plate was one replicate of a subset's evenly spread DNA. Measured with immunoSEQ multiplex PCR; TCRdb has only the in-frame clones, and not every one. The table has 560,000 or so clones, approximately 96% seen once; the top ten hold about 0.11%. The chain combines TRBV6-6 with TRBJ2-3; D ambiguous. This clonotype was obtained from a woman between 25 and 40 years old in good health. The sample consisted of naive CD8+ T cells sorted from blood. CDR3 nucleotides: TGTGCTTGTGGGCTCTTCAGCACAGATACGCAGTATTTT. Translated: CACGLFSTDTQYF.